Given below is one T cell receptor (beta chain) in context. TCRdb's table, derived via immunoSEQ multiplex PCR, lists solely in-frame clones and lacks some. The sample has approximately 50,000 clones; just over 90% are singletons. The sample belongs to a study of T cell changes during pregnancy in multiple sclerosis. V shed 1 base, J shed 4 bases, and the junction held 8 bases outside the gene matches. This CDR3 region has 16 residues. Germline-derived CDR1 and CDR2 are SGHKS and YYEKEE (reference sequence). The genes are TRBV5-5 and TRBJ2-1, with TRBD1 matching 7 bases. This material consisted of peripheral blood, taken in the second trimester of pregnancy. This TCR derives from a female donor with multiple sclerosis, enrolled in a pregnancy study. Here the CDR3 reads CASSLMGDSRYNEQFF. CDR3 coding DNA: TGTGCCAGCAGCTTGATGGGGGACAGCCGTTACAATGAGCAGTTCTTC.